The next 32 T cell receptor beta chains were all read from a single sample in a study of T cell responses to AZD1222 COVID-19 vaccine. TCRdb keeps only in-frame clones here, not all; method: immunoSEQ multiplex PCR. The data show fewer than 200,000 clones, more than 80% seen once. The specimen comprised peripheral blood, sampled 28 days after the second dose of the MenACWY control vaccine. The source is an adult who received the MenACWY meningococcal vaccine as a control.

The gene calls are TRBV5-1 and TRBJ2-7, with D tentatively TRBD1 or TRBD2 (5 bases each). The V end lost 1 base, the J end lost 2 bases, and 13 bases lay between the germline ends. The CDR3 has 15 residues. The germline V gene has CDR1 SGHRS and CDR2 YFSETQ. CDR3 nucleotide sequence: TGCGCCAGCAGCTTGACAACCGGGGCAGCCTACGAGCAGTACTTC. This translates into CASSLTTGAAYEQYF.

The rearrangement links TRBV5-1 to TRBJ2-7; 9 nucleotides agree with TRBD2. The CDR3 consists of 15 residues. With V trimmed by 5 bases and J by 2 bases, 8 bases remained unmatched. Looked up from germline, CDR1 is SGHRS and CDR2 is YFSETQ. The DNA for the CDR3 is TGCGCCAGCAGTGAGGTGACTAGCGGACCCTACGAGCAGTACTTC. Encoded protein: CASSEVTSGPYEQYF.

The chain has TRBV27 and TRBJ2-7; TRBD2 is a possible D gene (6 bases). Germline CDR1 is MNHEY and CDR2 is SMNVEV (reference sequence). This CDR3 is built from 14 residues. V lost 8 bases to trimming and J lost 7 bases, with 21 bases between them. This CDR3 is CASGHSATAGEQYF. The CDR3 nucleotides are TGTGCCAGCGGACATAGCGCTACGGCGGGAGAGCAGTACTTC.

This clone was counted a single time. V usage is TRBV7-8 and J usage is TRBJ2-7; TRBD2 matches at 11 bases. CDR1 and CDR2 from the germline V gene are SGHVS and FQNEAQ. The CDR3 is 15 residues long. V lost 3 bases, J lost 3 bases, and 4 bases stayed unmatched. CDR3 sequence reads: CASSLGLAGGYEQYF. The CDR3 DNA reads TGTGCCAGCAGCTTGGGGCTAGCGGGAGGCTACGAGCAGTACTTC. The full variable domain, with the rest looked up from reference TRBV7-8 and TRBJ2-7, is GAGVSQSPRYKVAKRGQDVALRCDPISGHVSLFWYQQALGQGPEFLTYFQNEAQLDKSGLPSDRFFAERPEGSVSTLKIQRTQQEDSAVYLCASSLGLAGGYEQYFGPGTRLTVT.

CDR3 DNA sequence: TGTGCCAGCAGTTGGGCCAACACCGGGGAGCTGTTTTTT. It codes for CASSWANTGELFF. The chain joins TRBV12-3 or TRBV12-4 to TRBJ2-2; D is unclear. Trimming shortened V by 4 bases and J by 2 bases, and 5 bases separated the two germline ends. There are 13 residues in the CDR3.

The CDR3 spells CASSFTSGRAQGEQFF. In nucleotides, the CDR3 is TGTGCCAGCAGCTTCACTAGCGGGAGGGCCCAGGGGGAGCAGTTCTTC. The chain joins TRBV7-2 to TRBJ2-1, with 13 bases identical to TRBD2. Germline values: CDR1 SGHTA, CDR2 FQGNSA. V was clipped by 3 bases and J by 10 bases; unmatched bases: 9. This CDR3 is 16 amino acids long.

This sequence joins TRBV10-3 and TRBJ2-7; D ambiguous. V was trimmed by 3 bases and J by 3 bases, leaving 12 bases between them. Germline V gives CDR1 ENHRY, CDR2 SYGVKD. The CDR3 length is 14 residues. The CDR3, as DNA: TGTGCCATCAGTGATCGGAACAAAAACTACGAGCAGTACTTC. Translating gives CAISDRNKNYEQYF.

V and J are TRBV12-5 and TRBJ2-1; 8 bases map to TRBD1. V was clipped by 6 bases and J by 5 bases; unmatched bases: 15. This CDR3 contains 17 residues. Germline V gene lookup returns CDR1 LGHNT and CDR2 FRNRAP. CDR3 nucleotides: TGTGCTAGTGGCCCTGGACAGGGAGGTGTAAAAGACAATGAGCAGTTCTTC. This encodes CASGPGQGGVKDNEQFF.

V usage is TRBV12-3 or TRBV12-4 and J usage is TRBJ2-7; 9 nucleotides agree with TRBD2. Trimming removed 5 bases from V and 4 bases from J; junction bases left unmatched: 3. This CDR3 has 13 amino acids. In DNA form, the CDR3 reads TGTGCCAGCAGTCGTAGCGGGAGTTACGAGCAGTACTTC. Translated, it gives CASSRSGSYEQYF.

The rearrangement joins TRBV28 to TRBJ2-2; D not certain. Trimming removed 4 bases from V and 0 bases from J, with 3 bases in between. CDR3 size: 13 residues. From germline, CDR1 is MDHEN and CDR2 SYDVKM. Written as DNA, the CDR3 is TGTGCCAGCAGTTACCCGAACACCGGGGAGCTGTTTTTT. Translating it yields CASSYPNTGELFF.

V gene TRBV19 combines with J gene TRBJ1-5, with D maybe TRBD1 (5 bases). Germline V lookup: CDR1 LNHDA, CDR2 SQIVND (reference sequence). Trimming removed 7 bases from V and 1 base from J, with 17 bases in between. The CDR3 is made up of 16 amino acids. The CDR3 region has the DNA TGTGCCAGTAAGGCAGGGTCATCTATCAGCAATCAGCCCCAGCATTTT. Translated: CASKAGSSISNQPQHF.

The chain has TRBV5-1 and TRBJ2-3; 8 bases map to TRBD2. Germline CDR1 and CDR2: SGHRS and YFSETQ. The CDR3 is made up of 14 amino acids. V gave up 7 bases and J gave up 3 bases; unmatched junction bases: 7. The CDR3 region is CASDSGIPTDTQYF. CDR3 coding DNA: TGCGCCAGCGATAGCGGGATCCCGACAGATACGCAGTATTTT. The complete variable domain, with remaining parts taken from reference TRBV5-1 and TRBJ2-3, reads KAGVTQTPRYLIKTRGQQVTLSCSPISGHRSVSWYQQTPGQGLQFLFEYFSETQRNKGNFPGRFSGRQFSNSRSEMNVSTLELGDSALYLCASDSGIPTDTQYFGPGTRLTVL.

This clone was seen only once. The V gene is TRBV11-2, the J gene TRBJ2-7; D possibly corresponds to TRBD2 (6 bases). In germline, CDR1 is SGHAT, CDR2 FQNNGV. Trimming removed 1 base from V and 3 bases from J, with 10 bases in between. The CDR3 sequence is 14 residues long. The CDR3 coding sequence is TGTGCCAGCAGCTTAGTGTCCGGGGGCTACGAGCAGTACTTC. Its translation is CASSLVSGGYEQYF.

The chain joins TRBV5-6 to TRBJ2-3; no definite D call. CDR1 and CDR2 from the germline V gene are SGHDT and YYEEEE. The CDR3 length is 13 residues. Trimming removed 5 bases from V and 0 bases from J, with 7 bases in between. The CDR3 spells CASSPSSTDTQYF. The CDR3 DNA follows: TGTGCCAGCAGTCCGTCTAGCACAGATACGCAGTATTTT. The variable domain in full, completed from reference TRBV5-6 and TRBJ2-3, reads DAGVTQSPTHLIKTRGQQVTLRCSPKSGHDTVSWYQQALGQGPQFIFQYYEEEERQRGNFPDRFSGHQFPNYSSELNVNALLLGDSALYLCASSPSSTDTQYFGPGTRLTVL.

In nucleotides, the CDR3 is TGTGCCAGTAGTACCCGGGACACCCGCTATGGCTACACCTTC. This codes for CASSTRDTRYGYTF. V and J are TRBV19 and TRBJ1-2; D is possibly TRBD1 (6 bases). This CDR3 is 14 amino acids long. V was shortened by 4 bases and J by 4 bases, with 13 bases between the two germline ends. Germline V gene sequence: CDR1 LNHDA, CDR2 SQIVND (reference sequence).

A single count supports this clone. V gene TRBV9 combines with J gene TRBJ1-3; D is possibly TRBD1 (6 bases). The CDR3 runs 15 residues. Germline V lookup: CDR1 SGDLS, CDR2 YYNGEE. The V and J ends lost 3 bases and 2 bases respectively, with 12 bases between them. The CDR3: CASSAYREPGNTIYF. The CDR3 DNA sequence: TGTGCCAGCAGCGCCTACAGGGAGCCTGGAAACACCATATATTTT.

This sequence joins TRBV27 and TRBJ1-6; no clear D. V shed 3 bases and J shed 6 bases, with 6 bases lying between them. CDR3 size: 13 residues. Germline values: CDR1 MNHEY, CDR2 SMNVEV (reference sequence). CDR3 nucleotides: TGTGCCAGCAGTTTGGGCGGTAATTCACCCCTCCACTTT. This sequence encodes CASSLGGNSPLHF.

The V and J genes are TRBV30 and TRBJ2-3; TRBD2 is a possible D gene (6 bases). Germline V lookup: CDR1 GTSNPN, CDR2 SVGIG (reference sequence). The CDR3 covers 13 residues. V was shortened by 4 bases and J by 4 bases, with 12 bases between the two germline ends. In DNA form, the CDR3 reads TGTGCCTGGAACGGGAGAAGGCCAGATACGCAGTATTTT. Protein: CAWNGRRPDTQYF.

The chain recombines TRBV12-3 or TRBV12-4 with TRBJ2-1; D is undetermined. This CDR3 has 13 amino acids. V lost 5 bases and J lost 9, with 14 bases in between. The CDR3 sequence: CASSRQIVAEQFF. CDR3 sequence (DNA): TGTGCCAGCAGTCGGCAGATAGTGGCTGAGCAGTTCTTC.

V gene TRBV24-1 combines with J gene TRBJ2-5; 16 positions match TRBD2. Trimming removed 4 bases from V and 4 bases from J; junction bases left unmatched: 5. This CDR3 has 17 amino acids. Germline V gives CDR1 KGHDR, CDR2 SFDVKD. The CDR3 is CATSDKGTSGRGETQYF. CDR3 in DNA: TGTGCCACCAGTGACAAAGGGACTAGCGGGAGGGGAGAGACCCAGTACTTC.

V usage is TRBV3-1 (or the pseudogene TRBV3-2) and J usage is TRBJ2-2; D is perhaps TRBD1 (6 bases). CDR1 is LGHDT and CDR2 is YNNKEL in the germline V gene (reference sequence). Trimming removed 0 bases at V and 3 bases at J, with 20 bases between. This CDR3 contains 19 residues. For the CDR3, the DNA is TGTGCCAGCAGCCAAGAACAGGGATTCGATTCGGCAGACACCGGGGAGCTGTTTTTT. Translated: CASSQEQGFDSADTGELFF.

This CDR3 reads CASLKQGSGTQYF. The CDR3 coding sequence is TGTGCCAGTCTTAAACAGGGGTCGGGTACGCAGTATTTT. V gene TRBV19 combines with J gene TRBJ2-3, with TRBD1 matching 7 bases. The V segment lost 8 bases and the J segment 8 bases; nucleotides outside the gene matches: 10. CDR1 is LNHDA, CDR2 SQIVND, per germline (reference sequence). This CDR3 is built from 13 residues.

This clone showed up just a few times. This chain connects TRBV18 to TRBJ1-2; D ambiguous. This CDR3 has 13 amino acids. V lost 0 bases and J lost 8, with 10 bases in between. Germline loops: CDR1 KGHSH, CDR2 LQKENI. The CDR3: CASSPPALNGYTF. The DNA of the CDR3 is TGTGCCAGCTCACCACCAGCTCTGAACGGCTACACCTTC.

The chain uses TRBV7-9 and TRBJ1-2, with 10 bases aligning to TRBD1. The CDR3 loop spans 14 amino acids. CDR1 is SEHNR, CDR2 FQNEAQ, per germline (reference sequence). The ends lost 5 bases at V and 8 bases at J; junction bases unmatched: 8. CDR3 residues: CASSAAGTGEGYTF. The DNA for the CDR3 is TGTGCCAGCAGCGCCGCCGGGACAGGGGAAGGCTACACCTTC. The whole variable domain, filled in from reference TRBV7-9 and TRBJ1-2, reads DTGVSQNPRHKITKRGQNVTFRCDPISEHNRLYWYRQTLGQGPEFLTYFQNEAQLEKSRLLSDRFSAERPKGSFSTLEIQRTEQGDSAMYLCASSAAGTGEGYTFGSGTRLTVV.

A single count supports this clone. V and J are TRBV13 and TRBJ1-1; D is uncertain. Germline V gene lookup returns CDR1 PRHDT and CDR2 FYEKMQ (reference sequence). Trimming left V 1 base short and J 4 bases short, with 13 bases between. The CDR3 runs to 15 residues. The CDR3 nucleotides are TGTGCCAGCAGCTTAGATCGGTCCGGAGGCACTGAAGCTTTCTTT. Its protein product is CASSLDRSGGTEAFF.

The chain links TRBV13 to TRBJ1-4, with D hard to call. Per germline, CDR1 PRHDT and CDR2 FYEKMQ (reference sequence). This CDR3 region has 15 residues. V was clipped by 8 bases and J by 2 bases, with 15 bases between them. The CDR3 bases are TGTGCCAGCCGCGAAAACGGCGGGACTAATGAAAAACTGTTTTTT. It yields the protein CASRENGGTNEKLFF.

The chain is built from TRBV10-2 and TRBJ2-1; the D is unclear. CDR3 length: 11 amino acids. Germline lookup yields CDR1 WSHSY and CDR2 SAAADI. With 8 bases removed from V and 7 bases from J, the gap between germline ends came to 9 bases. The CDR3 is CASLSGNEQFF. DNA of the CDR3: TGCGCCAGCCTAAGTGGAAATGAGCAGTTCTTC.

The V gene is TRBV5-1, the J gene TRBJ1-2, with D possibly matching TRBD1 (6 bases). The V end lost 7 bases, the J end lost 0 bases, and 10 bases lay between the germline ends. The CDR3 contains 13 residues. In germline, CDR1 is SGHRS, CDR2 YFSETQ. CDR3 in DNA: TGCGCCAGCCGGGGGCAGTCTAACTATGGCTACACCTTC. Translation: CASRGQSNYGYTF.

The gene calls are TRBV27 and TRBJ1-3; D gene uncertain. V lost 5 bases and J lost 1, with 6 bases in between. Germline CDR1 reads MNHEY; CDR2 reads SMNVEV (reference sequence). This CDR3 has 13 amino acids. The chain's CDR3 is CASSPFSGNTIYF. The CDR3 bases are TGTGCCAGCAGTCCTTTTTCTGGAAACACCATATATTTT.

The rearrangement joins TRBV6-1 to TRBJ1-1; D call uncertain. V was clipped by 2 bases and J by 10 bases, with 14 bases between them. This CDR3 is built from 13 residues. Looked up from germline, CDR1 is MNHNS and CDR2 is SASEGT. The CDR3 loop reads CASSESPSVGAFF. In nucleotides, the CDR3 is TGTGCCAGCAGTGAAAGTCCATCCGTGGGAGCTTTCTTT.

V is TRBV4-1 and J is TRBJ1-1, with D possibly TRBD1 on 6 matching bases. The germline V gene encodes CDR1 MGHRA and CDR2 YSYEKL. V was cut by 7 bases and J by 5 bases, with 14 bases left in between. The CDR3 covers 13 residues. The CDR3, as DNA: TGCGCCAGCAAACCAAGGGGGGAAACTGAAGCTTTCTTT. Protein sequence: CASKPRGETEAFF.

The CDR3 DNA is TGTGCCAGCAGCTCCAGGGGGGAAAGCTATGGCTACACCTTC. Amino acid sequence: CASSSRGESYGYTF. The rearrangement joins TRBV6-2 or TRBV6-3 to TRBJ1-2, with TRBD1 matching over 7 bases. The germline gives CDR1 MNHEY, CDR2 SVGEGT. The ends lost 6 bases at V and 4 bases at J; junction bases unmatched: 8. The CDR3 length is 14 residues.